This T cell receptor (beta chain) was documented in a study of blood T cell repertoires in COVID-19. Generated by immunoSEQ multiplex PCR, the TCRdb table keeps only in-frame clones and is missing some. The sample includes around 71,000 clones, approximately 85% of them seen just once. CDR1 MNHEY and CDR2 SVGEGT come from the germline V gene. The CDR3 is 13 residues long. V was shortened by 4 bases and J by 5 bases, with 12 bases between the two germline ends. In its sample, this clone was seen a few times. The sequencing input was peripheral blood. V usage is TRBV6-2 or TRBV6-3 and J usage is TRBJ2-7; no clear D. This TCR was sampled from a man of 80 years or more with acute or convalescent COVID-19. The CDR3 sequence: CASSSPPLDEQYF. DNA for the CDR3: TGTGCCAGCAGTTCCCCCCCATTAGACGAGCAGTACTTC.